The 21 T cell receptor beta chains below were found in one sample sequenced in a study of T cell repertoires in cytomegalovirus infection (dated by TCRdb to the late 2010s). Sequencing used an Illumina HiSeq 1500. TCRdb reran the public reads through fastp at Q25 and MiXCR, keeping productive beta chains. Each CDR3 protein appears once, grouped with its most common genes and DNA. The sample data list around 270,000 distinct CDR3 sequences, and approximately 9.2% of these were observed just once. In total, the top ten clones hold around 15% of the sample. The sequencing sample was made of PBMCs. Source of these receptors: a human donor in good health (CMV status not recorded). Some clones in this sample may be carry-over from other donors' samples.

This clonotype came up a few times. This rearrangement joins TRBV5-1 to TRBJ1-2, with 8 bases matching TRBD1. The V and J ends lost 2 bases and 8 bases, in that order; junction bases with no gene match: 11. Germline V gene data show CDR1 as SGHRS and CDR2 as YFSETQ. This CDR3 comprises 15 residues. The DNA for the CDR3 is TGCGCCAGCAGCTTAGGGACAGGCGTCAATGACGGCTACACCTTC. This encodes CASSLGTGVNDGYTF.

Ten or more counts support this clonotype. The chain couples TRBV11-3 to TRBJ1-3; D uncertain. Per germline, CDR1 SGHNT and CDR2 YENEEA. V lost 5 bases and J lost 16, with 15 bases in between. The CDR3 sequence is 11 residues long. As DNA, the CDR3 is TGTGCCAGCAGCCGTGGGAGCGATCTGTATTTT. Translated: CASSRGSDLYF.

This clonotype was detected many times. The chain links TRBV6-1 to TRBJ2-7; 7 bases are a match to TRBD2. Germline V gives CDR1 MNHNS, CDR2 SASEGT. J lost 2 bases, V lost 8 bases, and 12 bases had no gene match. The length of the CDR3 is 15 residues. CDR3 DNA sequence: TGTGCCAGCGTGGAGTTGGCTAGCGGACCCTACGAGCAGTACTTC. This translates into CASVELASGPYEQYF.

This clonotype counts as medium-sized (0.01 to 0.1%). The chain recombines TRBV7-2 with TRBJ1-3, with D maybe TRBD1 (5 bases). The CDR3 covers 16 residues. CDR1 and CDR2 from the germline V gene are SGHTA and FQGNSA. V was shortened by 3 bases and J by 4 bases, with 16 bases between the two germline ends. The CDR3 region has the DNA TGTGCCAGCAGCTTTCAACCCGGGACGGTCGGAAACACCATATATTTT. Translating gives CASSFQPGTVGNTIYF.

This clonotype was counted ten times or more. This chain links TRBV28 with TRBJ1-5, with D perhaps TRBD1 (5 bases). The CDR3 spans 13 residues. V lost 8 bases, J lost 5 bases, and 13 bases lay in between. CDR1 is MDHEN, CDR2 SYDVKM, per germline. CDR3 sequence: CASLRVGHQPQHF. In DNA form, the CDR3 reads TGTGCCAGCCTCAGGGTGGGGCATCAGCCCCAGCATTTT.

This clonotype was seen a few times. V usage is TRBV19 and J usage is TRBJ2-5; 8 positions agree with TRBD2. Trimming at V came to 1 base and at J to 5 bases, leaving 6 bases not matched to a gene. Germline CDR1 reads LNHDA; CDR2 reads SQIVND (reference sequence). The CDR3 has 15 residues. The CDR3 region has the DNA TGTGCCAGTAGTATAGGCGCGGGGGGCGGTGAGACCCAGTACTTC. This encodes CASSIGAGGGETQYF.

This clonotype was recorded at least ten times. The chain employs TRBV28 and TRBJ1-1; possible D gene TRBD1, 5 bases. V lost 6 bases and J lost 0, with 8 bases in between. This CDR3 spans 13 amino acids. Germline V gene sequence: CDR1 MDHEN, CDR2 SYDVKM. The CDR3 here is CASRPQVNTEAFF. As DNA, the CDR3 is TGTGCCAGCAGGCCACAGGTGAACACTGAAGCTTTCTTT.

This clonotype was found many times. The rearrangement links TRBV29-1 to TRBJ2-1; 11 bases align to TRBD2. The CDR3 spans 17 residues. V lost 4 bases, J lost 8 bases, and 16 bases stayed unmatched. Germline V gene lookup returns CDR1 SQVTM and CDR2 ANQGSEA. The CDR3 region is CSVGVYSGGADWDEQFF. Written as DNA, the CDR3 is TGCAGCGTTGGGGTGTATAGCGGGGGGGCGGATTGGGATGAGCAGTTCTTC.

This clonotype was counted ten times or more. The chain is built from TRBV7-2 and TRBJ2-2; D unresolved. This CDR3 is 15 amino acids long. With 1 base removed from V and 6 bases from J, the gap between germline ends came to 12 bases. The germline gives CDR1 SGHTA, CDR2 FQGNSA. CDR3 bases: TGTGCCAGCAGCTTAGGGCAGTGGTCTGCCGGGGAGCTGTTTTTT. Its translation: CASSLGQWSAGELFF.

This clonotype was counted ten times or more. CDR3 amino acids: CASSSRRSGDTGELFF. In DNA form, the CDR3 reads TGTGCCAGCAGCTCCCGCAGGTCAGGGGACACCGGGGAGCTGTTTTTT. This chain uses TRBV7-6 with TRBJ2-2; tentatively, D is TRBD1 (6 bases). The germline CDR1 and CDR2 sequences are SGHVS and FNYEAQ. The CDR3 length is 16 residues. V gave up 4 bases and J gave up 3 bases, with 15 bases separating them.

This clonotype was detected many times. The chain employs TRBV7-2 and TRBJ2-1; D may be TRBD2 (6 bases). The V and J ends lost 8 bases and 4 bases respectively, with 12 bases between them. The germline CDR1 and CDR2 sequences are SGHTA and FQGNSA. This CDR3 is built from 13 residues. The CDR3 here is CASGMEGYNEQFF. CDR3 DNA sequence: TGTGCCAGCGGGATGGAGGGTTACAATGAGCAGTTCTTC.

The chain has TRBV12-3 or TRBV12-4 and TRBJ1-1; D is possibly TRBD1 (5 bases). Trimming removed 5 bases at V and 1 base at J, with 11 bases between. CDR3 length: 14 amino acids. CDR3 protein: CASSVRQRNTEAFF. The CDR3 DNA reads TGTGCCAGCAGTGTAAGACAGAGGAACACTGAAGCTTTCTTT.

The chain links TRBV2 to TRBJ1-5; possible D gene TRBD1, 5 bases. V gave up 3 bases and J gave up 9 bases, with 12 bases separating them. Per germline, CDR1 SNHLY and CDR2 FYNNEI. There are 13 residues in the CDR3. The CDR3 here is CASSDRGKSPQHF. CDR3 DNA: TGTGCCAGCAGTGACCGGGGGAAGTCGCCCCAGCATTTT.

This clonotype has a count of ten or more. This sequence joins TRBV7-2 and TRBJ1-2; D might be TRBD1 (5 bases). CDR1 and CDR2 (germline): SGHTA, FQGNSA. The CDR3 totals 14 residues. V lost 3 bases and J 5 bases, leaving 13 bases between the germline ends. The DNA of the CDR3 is TGTGCCAGCAGCTTTAAGGGGACCTTATATGGCTACACCTTC. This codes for CASSFKGTLYGYTF.

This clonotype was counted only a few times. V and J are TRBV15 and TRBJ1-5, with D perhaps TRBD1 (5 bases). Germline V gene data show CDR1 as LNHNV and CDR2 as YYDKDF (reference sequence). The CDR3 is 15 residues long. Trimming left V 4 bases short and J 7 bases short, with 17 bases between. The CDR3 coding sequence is TGTGCCACCAGCATATCAAGGGGAAAGGAACAGCCCCAGCATTTT. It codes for CATSISRGKEQPQHF.

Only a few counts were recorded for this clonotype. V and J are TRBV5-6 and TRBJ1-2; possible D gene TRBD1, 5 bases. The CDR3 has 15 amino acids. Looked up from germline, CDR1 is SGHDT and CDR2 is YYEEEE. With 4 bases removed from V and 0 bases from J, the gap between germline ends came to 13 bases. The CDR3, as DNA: TGTGCCAGCAGCCCCGGGGCAAAGCCTAACTATGGCTACACCTTC. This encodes CASSPGAKPNYGYTF.

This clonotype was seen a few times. For the CDR3, the DNA is TGTGCCAGCTCACCACGCGGAGGAGAGGATGGCTACACCTTC. Amino acid sequence: CASSPRGGEDGYTF. The J gene is TRBJ1-2, the V gene TRBV18; D not resolved. Germline CDR1 KGHSH, CDR2 LQKENI. CDR3 length: 14 residues. Trimming took 1 base from V and 6 from J, leaving 12 bases between them.

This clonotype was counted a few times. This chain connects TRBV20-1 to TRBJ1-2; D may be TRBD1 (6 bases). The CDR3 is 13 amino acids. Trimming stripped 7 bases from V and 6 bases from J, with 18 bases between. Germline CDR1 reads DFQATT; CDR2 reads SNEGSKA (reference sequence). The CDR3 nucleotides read TGCAGTGTCGAAGGGGGTCCTGAGCATGGCTACACCTTC. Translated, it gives CSVEGGPEHGYTF.

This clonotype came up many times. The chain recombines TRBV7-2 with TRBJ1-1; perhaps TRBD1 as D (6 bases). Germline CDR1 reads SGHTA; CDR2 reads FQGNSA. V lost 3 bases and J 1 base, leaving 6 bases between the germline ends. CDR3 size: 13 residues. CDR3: CASSLDRNTEAFF. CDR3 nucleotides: TGTGCCAGCAGCTTGGACAGGAACACTGAAGCTTTCTTT.

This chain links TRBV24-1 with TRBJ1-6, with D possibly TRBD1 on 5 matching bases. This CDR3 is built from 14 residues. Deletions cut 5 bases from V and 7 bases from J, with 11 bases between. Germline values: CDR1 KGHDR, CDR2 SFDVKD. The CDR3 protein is CATSAEGPNSPLHF. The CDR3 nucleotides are TGTGCCACCAGTGCGGAGGGGCCGAATTCACCCCTCCACTTT.

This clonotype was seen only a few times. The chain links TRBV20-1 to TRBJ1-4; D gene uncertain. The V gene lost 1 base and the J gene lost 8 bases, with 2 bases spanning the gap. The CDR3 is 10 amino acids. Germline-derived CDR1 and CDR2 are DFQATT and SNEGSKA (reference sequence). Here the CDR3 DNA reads TGCAGTGCTAGAGGAGAAAAACTGTTTTTT. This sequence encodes CSARGEKLFF.